A selection of T cell receptor beta chains follows, all from one sample in a study of CDR3 diversity in severe acne. MiXCR, applied by TCRdb to the PCR reads, yields one record per CDR3 protein. The repertoire holds about 100,000 distinct CDR3 sequences, about half seen once, with approximately 13% in the top ten. Sequenced material: blood. These receptor sequences come from a male donor with acne. Both conserved end residues are part of each CDR3. A D gene is named only where the DNA matches it firmly. Expanded clones get a size class; other rows say once, few or many, or leave the size out.

v_gene	d_gene	j_gene	abundance	CDR3aa	CDR3nt
TRBV5-1	.	TRBJ2-7	.	CASSLVPGGSYEQYF	TGCGCCAGCAGCTTGGTACCAGGAGGATCCTACGAGCAGTACTTC
TRBV5-6	TRBD2	TRBJ2-7	.	CASSLAGGRHEQYF	TGTGCCAGCAGCTTGGCGGGAGGGCGCCACGAGCAGTACTTC
TRBV9	.	TRBJ2-7	once	CASSVYGGLYEQYF	TGTGCCAGCAGCGTTTACGGGGGGCTCTACGAGCAGTACTTC
TRBV9	TRBD1	TRBJ2-5	.	CASSSRDRSQETQYF	TGTGCCAGCAGCTCACGGGACAGGTCACAAGAGACCCAGTACTTC
TRBV7-9	.	TRBJ2-2	.	CASSLVGVSRELFF	TGTGCCAGCAGCTTAGTTGGGGTTTCCCGGGAGCTGTTTTTT
TRBV2	TRBD1	TRBJ2-7	.	CASRGQGVLMYEQYF	TGTGCCAGCAGGGGACAGGGAGTCTTGATGTACGAGCAGTACTTC
TRBV29-1	TRBD1	TRBJ2-7	many	CSVGSGTGTYEQYF	TGCAGCGTCGGATCCGGGACAGGGACCTACGAGCAGTACTTC
TRBV28	.	TRBJ1-1	few	CASSPGASRSTEAFF	TGTGCCAGCAGTCCTGGGGCAAGCAGGAGCACTGAAGCTTTCTTT
TRBV4-1	.	TRBJ1-1	few	CASSPRTDANTEAFF	TGCGCCAGCAGCCCCAGGACGGACGCAAACACTGAAGCTTTCTTT
TRBV7-3	TRBD2	TRBJ2-3	.	CASSSNSGIGTDTQYF	TGTGCCAGCAGCTCCAATAGCGGGATCGGCACAGATACGCAGTATTTT
TRBV5-1	.	TRBJ2-7	.	CASRTGTEAVEYF	TGCGCCAGCAGGACCGGGACTGAAGCGGTGGAGTACTTC
TRBV12-3/TRBV12-4	.	TRBJ2-1	.	CASSPLGGRQFF	TGTGCCAGCAGTCCCCTAGGGGGACGGCAGTTCTTC
TRBV10-2	.	TRBJ1-2	.	CASSETIYGYTF	TGCGCCAGCAGTGAGACGATCTATGGCTACACCTTC
TRBV28	.	TRBJ2-5	.	CASSSSGSIDASDETQYF	TGTGCCAGCAGTTCATCCGGGAGTATCGACGCTTCCGATGAGACCCAGTACTTC
TRBV29-1	TRBD2	TRBJ2-7	.	CSWAGGGDYEQYF	TGCAGCTGGGCGGGAGGGGGGGACTACGAGCAGTACTTC
TRBV7-3	.	TRBJ2-1	.	CASNIQGEQFF	TGTGCCAGCAACATTCAGGGTGAGCAGTTCTTC
TRBV10-2	.	TRBJ2-5	.	CASEGSSQETQYF	TGCGCCAGCGAAGGCAGCTCCCAAGAGACCCAGTACTTC
TRBV2	TRBD2	TRBJ2-2	.	CASSAGLAENTGELFF	TGTGCCAGCAGTGCGGGACTAGCGGAGAACACCGGGGAGCTGTTTTTT
TRBV20-1	.	TRBJ1-5	many	CSARDISGDPLNQPQHF	TGCAGTGCTAGAGATATAAGCGGGGATCCCTTAAATCAGCCCCAGCATTTT
TRBV7-9	.	TRBJ2-7	.	CASSLRQGGQSGEQYF	TGTGCCAGCAGCCTGCGTCAGGGGGGACAATCGGGTGAGCAGTACTTC
TRBV19	.	TRBJ1-1	many	CASSRLPQVNTEAFF	TGTGCCAGTAGTAGACTCCCACAGGTGAACACTGAAGCTTTCTTT
TRBV7-2	.	TRBJ1-5	.	CASSLFLDSNQPQHF	TGTGCCAGCAGCTTATTCCTTGATAGCAATCAGCCCCAGCATTTT
TRBV29-1	.	TRBJ1-5	.	CSVAIENNQPQHF	TGCAGCGTGGCTATCGAGAACAATCAGCCCCAGCATTTT
TRBV7-6	TRBD2	TRBJ2-7	.	CASSTGLAGGGDEQYF	TGTGCCAGCAGCACCGGACTAGCGGGAGGTGGGGACGAGCAGTACTTC
TRBV7-2	.	TRBJ2-7	.	CASSLRQPGSYEQYF	TGTGCCAGCAGCTTACGGCAGCCTGGCTCCTACGAGCAGTACTTC
TRBV10-3	TRBD1	TRBJ1-6	.	CAISESHGTGGNSPLHF	TGTGCCATCAGTGAGTCACACGGGACAGGGGGCAATTCACCCCTCCACTTT
TRBV7-3	.	TRBJ1-2	.	CASSLSRGLDYGYTF	TGTGCCAGCAGCTTGAGCCGCGGCCTAGACTATGGCTACACCTTC
TRBV7-9	TRBD1	TRBJ1-1	.	CASSPIAGTGGMFFTEAFF	TGTGCCAGCAGTCCTATCGCTGGGACAGGGGGCATGTTTTTCACTGAAGCTTTCTTT
TRBV7-6	TRBD2	TRBJ2-7	.	CASSRNPGTSGRSGEQYF	TGTGCCAGCAGCAGAAACCCCGGGACTAGCGGGAGATCGGGTGAGCAGTACTTC
TRBV7-9	.	TRBJ1-4	many	CASSLETFNEKLFF	TGTGCCAGCAGCTTAGAGACGTTTAATGAAAAACTGTTTTTT
TRBV20-1	TRBD1	TRBJ2-1	medium-sized	CSARVDRGLGNEQFF	TGCAGTGCTAGAGTAGACAGGGGGCTAGGCAATGAGCAGTTCTTC